The sequence of this T cell receptor beta chain was determined in a study of cytomegalovirus exposure and HLA in healthy donors. Only in-frame clones appear in the TCRdb table, and some are missing; sequencing was by immunoSEQ multiplex PCR. The sample consists of roughly 170,000 clones, roughly four fifths of them appearing once. Trimming pared 4 bases from V and 0 bases from J, leaving 7 bases between. The germline V gene encodes CDR1 SGHRS and CDR2 YFSETQ. The CDR3 totals 13 residues. The chain links TRBV5-1 to TRBJ1-1; tentatively, D is TRBD1 (5 bases). This clonotype was obtained from a woman aged 18-35 years in good health and CMV-seropositive. The sample taken for sequencing was PBMCs. The DNA for the CDR3 is TGCGCCAGCAGCAGCAGGGTGAACACTGAAGCTTTCTTT. It is translated as CASSSRVNTEAFF.